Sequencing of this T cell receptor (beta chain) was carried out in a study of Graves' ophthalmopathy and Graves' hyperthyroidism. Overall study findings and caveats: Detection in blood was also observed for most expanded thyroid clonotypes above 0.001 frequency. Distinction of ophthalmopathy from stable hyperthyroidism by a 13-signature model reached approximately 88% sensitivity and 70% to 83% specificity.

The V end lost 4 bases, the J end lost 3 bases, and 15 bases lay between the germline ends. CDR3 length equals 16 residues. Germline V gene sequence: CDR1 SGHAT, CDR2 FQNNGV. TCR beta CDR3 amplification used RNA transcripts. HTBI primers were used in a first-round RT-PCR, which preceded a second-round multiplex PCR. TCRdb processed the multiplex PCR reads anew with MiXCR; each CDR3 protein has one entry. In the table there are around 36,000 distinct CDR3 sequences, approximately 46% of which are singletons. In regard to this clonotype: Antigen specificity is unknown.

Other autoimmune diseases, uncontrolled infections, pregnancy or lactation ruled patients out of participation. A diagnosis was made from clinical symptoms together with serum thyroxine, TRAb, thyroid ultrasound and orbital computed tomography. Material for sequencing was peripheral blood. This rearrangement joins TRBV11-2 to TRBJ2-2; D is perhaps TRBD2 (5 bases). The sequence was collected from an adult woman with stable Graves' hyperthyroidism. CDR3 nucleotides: TGTGCCAGCAGCTCAGTAGTGGGAGCGGACACCGGGGAGCTGTTTTTT. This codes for CASSSVVGADTGELFF.